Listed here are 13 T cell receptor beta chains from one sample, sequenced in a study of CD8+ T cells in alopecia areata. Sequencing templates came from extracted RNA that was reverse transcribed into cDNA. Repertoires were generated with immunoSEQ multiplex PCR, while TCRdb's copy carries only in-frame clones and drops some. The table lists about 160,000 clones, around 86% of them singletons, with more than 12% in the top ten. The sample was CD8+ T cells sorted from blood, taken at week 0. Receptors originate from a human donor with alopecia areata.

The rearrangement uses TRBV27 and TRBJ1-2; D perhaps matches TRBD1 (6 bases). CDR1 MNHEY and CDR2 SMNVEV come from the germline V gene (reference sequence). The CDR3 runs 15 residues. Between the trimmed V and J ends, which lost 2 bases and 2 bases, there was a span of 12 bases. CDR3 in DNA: TGTGCCAGCAGTTTAGAAGGGGGGGTAAACTATGGCTACACCTTC. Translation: CASSLEGGVNYGYTF.

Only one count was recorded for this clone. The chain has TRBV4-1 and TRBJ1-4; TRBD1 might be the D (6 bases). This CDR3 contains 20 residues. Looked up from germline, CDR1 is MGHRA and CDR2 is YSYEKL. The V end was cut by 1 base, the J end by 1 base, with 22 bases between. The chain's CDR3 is CASSQVVQGVSGLTNEKLFF. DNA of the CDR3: TGCGCCAGCAGCCAAGTCGTACAGGGAGTCTCCGGGTTAACTAATGAAAAACTGTTTTTT.

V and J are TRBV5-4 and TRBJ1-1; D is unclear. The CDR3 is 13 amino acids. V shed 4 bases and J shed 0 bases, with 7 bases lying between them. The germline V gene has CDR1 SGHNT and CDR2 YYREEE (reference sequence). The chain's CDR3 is CASSVDLNTEAFF. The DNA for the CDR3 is TGTGCCAGCAGCGTAGACTTGAACACTGAAGCTTTCTTT.

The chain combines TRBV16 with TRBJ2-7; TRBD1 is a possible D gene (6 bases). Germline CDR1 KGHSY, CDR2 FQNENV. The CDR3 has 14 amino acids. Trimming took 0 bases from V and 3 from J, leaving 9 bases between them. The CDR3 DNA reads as TGTGCCAGCAGCCAATCTTACAGGGTCTACGAGCAGTACTTC. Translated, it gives CASSQSYRVYEQYF.

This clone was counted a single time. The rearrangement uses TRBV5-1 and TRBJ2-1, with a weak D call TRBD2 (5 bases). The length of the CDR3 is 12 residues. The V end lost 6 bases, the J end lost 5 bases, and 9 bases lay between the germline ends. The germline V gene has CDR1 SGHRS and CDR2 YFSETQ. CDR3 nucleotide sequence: TGCGCCAGCAAAGACGGGAACAATGAGCAGTTCTTC. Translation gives CASKDGNNEQFF.

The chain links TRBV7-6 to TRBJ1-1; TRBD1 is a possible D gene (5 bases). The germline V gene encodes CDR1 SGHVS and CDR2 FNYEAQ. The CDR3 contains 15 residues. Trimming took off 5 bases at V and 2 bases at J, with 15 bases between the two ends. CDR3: CASSLNSGGNTEAFF. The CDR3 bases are TGTGCCAGCAGCCTAAATAGCGGGGGAAACACTGAAGCTTTCTTT. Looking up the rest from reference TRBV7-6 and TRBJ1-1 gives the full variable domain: GAGVSQSPRYKVTKRGQDVALRCDPISGHVSLYWYRQALGQGPEFLTYFNYEAQQDKSGLPNDRFSAERPEGSISTLTIQRTEQRDSAMYRCASSLNSGGNTEAFFGQGTRLTVV.

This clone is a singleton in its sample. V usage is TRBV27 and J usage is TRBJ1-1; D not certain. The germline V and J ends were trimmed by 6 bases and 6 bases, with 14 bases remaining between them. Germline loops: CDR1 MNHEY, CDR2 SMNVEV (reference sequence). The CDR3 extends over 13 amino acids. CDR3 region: CASSPAGGPEAFF. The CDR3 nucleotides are TGTGCCAGCAGCCCGGCGGGCGGACCTGAAGCTTTCTTT.

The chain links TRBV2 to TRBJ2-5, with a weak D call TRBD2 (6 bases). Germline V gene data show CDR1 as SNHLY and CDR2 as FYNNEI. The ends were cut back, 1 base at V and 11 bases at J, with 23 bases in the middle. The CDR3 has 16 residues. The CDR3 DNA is TGTGCCAGCAGTGAAGTGACTAGGTCTACGATGTATGAGCAGTACTTC. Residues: CASSEVTRSTMYEQYF.

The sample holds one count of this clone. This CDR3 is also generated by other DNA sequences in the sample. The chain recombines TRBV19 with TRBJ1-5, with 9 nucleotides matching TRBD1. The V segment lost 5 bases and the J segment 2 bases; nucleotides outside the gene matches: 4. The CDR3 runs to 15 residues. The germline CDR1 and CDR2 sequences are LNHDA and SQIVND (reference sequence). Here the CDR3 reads CASSGDRAGNQPQHF. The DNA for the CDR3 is TGTGCCAGTAGTGGGGACAGGGCAGGCAATCAGCCCCAGCATTTT.

The CDR3 is CASSSEEVPSYEQYF. The CDR3 nucleotides are TGTGCCAGCAGCTCTGAAGAGGTACCCTCCTACGAGCAGTACTTC. The V and J genes are TRBV5-6 and TRBJ2-7; no reliable D call. The CDR3 length is 15 residues. V dropped 3 bases and J dropped 0 bases, with 13 bases sitting between them. CDR1 and CDR2 from the germline V gene are SGHDT and YYEEEE.

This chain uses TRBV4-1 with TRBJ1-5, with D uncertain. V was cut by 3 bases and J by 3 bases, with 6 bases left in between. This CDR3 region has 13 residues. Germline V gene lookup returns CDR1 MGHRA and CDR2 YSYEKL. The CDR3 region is CASSQVNNQPQHF. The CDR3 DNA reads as TGCGCCAGCAGCCAGGTTAACAATCAGCCCCAGCATTTT.

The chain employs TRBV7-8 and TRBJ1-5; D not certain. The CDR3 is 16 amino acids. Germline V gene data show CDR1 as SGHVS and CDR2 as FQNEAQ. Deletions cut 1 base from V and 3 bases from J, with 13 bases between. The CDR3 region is CASSLGAQCTNQPQHF. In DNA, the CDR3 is TGTGCCAGCAGCTTAGGCGCACAGTGCACCAATCAGCCCCAGCATTTT.

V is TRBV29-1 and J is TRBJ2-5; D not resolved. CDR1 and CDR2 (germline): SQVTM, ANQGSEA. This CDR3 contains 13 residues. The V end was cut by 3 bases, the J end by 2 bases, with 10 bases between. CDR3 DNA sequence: TGCAGCGTTGATTGGCAGGAACAAGAGACCCAGTACTTC. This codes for CSVDWQEQETQYF.